This TCR beta chain was found in a study of spatial heterogeneity in lung cancer. Points from the study as a whole: Tumor TCRs that were ubiquitous and expanded showed up in blood more at resection than follow-up.

This clonotype has ten or more counts. The antigen is unknown. Individually, TCR cDNA molecules were each labelled with a unique molecular identifier. Each CDR3 protein gets one entry after TCRdb re-called the 5' RACE reads with MiXCR. The sample lists 14,000 to 15,000 distinct CDR3 sequences, under 14% seen once, with about 34% in the top ten. Germline V CDR1 and CDR2: PRHDT, FYEKMQ (reference sequence). After removal of 5 bases from V and 1 base from J, the junction contained 6 bases not matched to a gene. The CDR3 has 16 amino acids. Time point here: sample taken at primary tumor resection. In each case, whole RNA from tumor, nontumor lung or frozen PBMC was sequenced unsorted. The donor population consisted of 72 patients with untreated, early-stage non-small cell lung cancer.

The V gene is TRBV13, the J gene TRBJ2-1, with 9 bases lining up with TRBD2. Source: PBMCs, taken at surgery. The source of this sequence is a female donor with early-stage non-small cell lung cancer. The CDR3 bases are TGTGCCAGCAGCGCACGACTAGCGGAATCCTACAATGAGCAGTTCTTC. Translated, it gives CASSARLAESYNEQFF. Using reference TRBV13 and TRBJ2-1 for the parts outside the CDR3, the full variable domain is AAGVIQSPRHLIKEKRETATLKCYPIPRHDTVYWYQQGPGQDPQFLISFYEKMQSDKGSIPDRFSAQQFSDYHSELNMSSLELGDSALYFCASSARLAESYNEQFFGPGTRLTVL.